Ten or more counts support the clone carrying this TCR beta chain. What it recognizes is unknown. This entry comes from a study of CD8 T cells in ankylosing spondylitis. Study-wide results and limits: Past research had described some motif variants in reactive arthritis synovial fluid and blood. Ankylosing spondylitis blood seemed to carry a telltale TCR beta motif made of eight or nine highly homologous variants. Researchers report that disease-linked clones proved CD8+ and relatively rare in peripheral blood. Matched ankylosing spondylitis synovial fluid reportedly contained a significantly enriched population of disease-linked clones.

The germline V gene has CDR1 SGHDT and CDR2 YYEEEE. This CDR3 is built from 14 residues. V was pared by 3 bases and J by 7 bases, with 9 bases of the junction left unmatched. Scientists made TCR beta libraries using quantitative 5'-RACE with molecular barcodes. TCRdb reanalysed the 5' RACE reads using MiXCR and keeps one entry per CDR3 protein. The table includes about 210,000 distinct CDR3 sequences, 6% to 8% detected once. This rearrangement joins TRBV5-6 to TRBJ2-7, with 8 bases matching TRBD2. Sequencing was done on a sample of blood, either unsorted or a sorted T cell fraction (not recorded which). This sequence originates from a male donor with ankylosing spondylitis. The CDR3 protein is CASSSPQREMEQYF. CDR3 bases: TGTGCCAGCAGCTCGCCCCAGCGGGAGATGGAGCAGTACTTC.